Listed below are T cell receptor beta chains from one sample, sequenced in a study of blood T cell repertoires in COVID-19. Profiling relied on immunoSEQ multiplex PCR, and the TCRdb table lists in-frame clones only, not all of them. The table lists 200,000 to 300,000 clones, about 83% of them singletons. Sequencing was done on a sample of peripheral blood. The source of these receptors is a human donor in a cohort sampled during active COVID-19. The CDR3 runs from the conserved cysteine through the conserved F or W. D genes are given only for firm matches. The size of a clone is reported for some rows only, either as once, few or many, or as a class for expanded clones.

J	length	D	size	V	CDR3	DNA
TRBJ1-2	14	.	.	TRBV15	CATSRVSGNYGYTF	TGTGCCACCAGCAGAGTATCGGGGAACTATGGCTACACCTTC
TRBJ1-1	14	.	.	TRBV6-2/TRBV6-3	CASSRPLTGTEAFF	TGTGCCAGCAGCCGACCGTTGACGGGCACTGAAGCTTTCTTT
TRBJ1-4	14	.	.	TRBV5-5	CASSAGSTNEKLFF	TGTGCCAGCAGCGCCGGGAGTACTAATGAAAAACTGTTTTTT
TRBJ1-5	16	TRBD1	.	TRBV10-2	CASSTGELIGNQPQHF	TGCGCCAGCAGTACAGGGGAATTGATAGGCAATCAGCCCCAGCATTTT
TRBJ2-3	18	TRBD1	.	TRBV19	CASSSGTRTGTSTDTQYF	TGTGCCAGTAGTTCCGGGACCAGGACAGGGACCAGCACAGATACGCAGTATTTT
TRBJ1-6	15	.	few	TRBV4-2	CASSLSGGLRSPLHF	TGTGCCAGCAGCTTAAGTGGGGGGTTGCGCTCACCCCTCCACTTT
TRBJ1-1	15	.	.	TRBV19	CASSSIGLPNTEAFF	TGTGCCAGTAGCTCAATCGGACTCCCGAACACTGAAGCTTTCTTT
TRBJ1-1	13	TRBD1	.	TRBV29-1	CSVEGQGYTEAFF	TGCAGCGTTGAAGGACAGGGGTATACTGAAGCTTTCTTT
TRBJ2-3	14	TRBD2	.	TRBV5-6	CASSPGLASDTQYF	TGTGCCAGCAGCCCGGGACTAGCTTCAGATACGCAGTATTTT
TRBJ1-1	14	TRBD1	.	TRBV15	CATSTLDRATEAFF	TGTGCCACCAGCACCCTCGACAGGGCGACTGAAGCTTTCTTT
TRBJ2-7	15	TRBD2	.	TRBV28	CASSLYSGGAYEQYF	TGTGCCAGCAGTTTATATAGCGGGGGGGCCTACGAGCAGTACTTC
TRBJ2-3	15	TRBD2	.	TRBV10-3	CANSRTSGSTDTQYF	TGTGCCAACTCCAGGACTAGCGGGTCCACAGATACGCAGTATTTT
TRBJ1-2	13	.	.	TRBV5-1	CASSYQGSIGYTF	TGCGCCAGCAGCTACCAGGGGTCAATTGGCTACACCTTC
TRBJ1-1	13	.	.	TRBV6-5	CASCPTGNTEAFF	TGTGCCAGCTGCCCGACAGGGAACACTGAAGCTTTCTTT
TRBJ2-6	17	TRBD1	.	TRBV3-1/TRBV3-2	CASSQEQGASGANVLTF	TGTGCCAGCAGCCAAGAGCAGGGGGCCTCTGGGGCCAACGTCCTGACTTTC
TRBJ2-5	14	.	.	TRBV7-9	CASSLEPYQETQYF	TGTGCCAGCAGCTTAGAGCCCTACCAAGAGACCCAGTACTTC
TRBJ1-6	19	TRBD1	.	TRBV5-4	CASSLSKGAQSSYNSPLHF	TGTGCCAGCAGCCTATCAAAGGGGGCACAAAGCTCCTATAATTCACCCCTCCACTTT
TRBJ2-4	13	.	.	TRBV3-1/TRBV3-2	CASSPPSRSIQYF	TGTGCCAGCAGCCCGCCGAGTCGTAGCATTCAGTACTTC
TRBJ2-3	14	TRBD2	.	TRBV5-4	CASSLAVAGDTQYF	TGTGCCAGCAGCTTGGCCGTAGCGGGGGATACGCAGTATTTT
TRBJ2-7	16	TRBD2	.	TRBV5-4	CASSLGLAESSYEQYF	TGTGCCAGCAGCCTCGGACTAGCGGAGAGCTCCTACGAGCAGTACTTC
TRBJ2-3	15	.	.	TRBV24-1	CATSDRGTSTDTQYF	TGTGCCACCAGTGATCGCGGAACCAGCACAGATACGCAGTATTTT
TRBJ2-4	17	.	.	TRBV7-9	CASSPTGGQIIKNIQYF	TGTGCCAGCAGCCCTACCGGGGGACAGATTATCAAAAACATTCAGTACTTC
TRBJ1-6	12	.	.	TRBV27	CASSSLSSPLHF	TGTGCCAGCAGTTCTCTCAGTTCACCCCTCCACTTT
TRBJ2-5	12	.	.	TRBV15	CATSRRGETQYF	TGTGCCACCAGCAGAAGAGGAGAGACCCAGTACTTC
TRBJ2-7	14	.	.	TRBV30	CAWSVGHRTYEQYF	TGTGCCTGGAGTGTGGGACACCGGACCTACGAGCAGTACTTC
TRBJ1-2	15	TRBD1	.	TRBV6-2/TRBV6-3	CASSYQPDRVYGYTF	TGTGCCAGCAGTTACCAACCTGACAGGGTCTATGGCTACACCTTC
TRBJ2-7	16	TRBD2	.	TRBV24-1	CATSDSSAGGSYEQYF	TGTGCCACCAGTGATTCCTCGGCGGGAGGGTCCTACGAGCAGTACTTC
TRBJ2-3	17	TRBD2	.	TRBV29-1	CSVEGTSGSPLGDTQYF	TGCAGCGTTGAGGGGACTAGCGGGAGCCCGTTAGGGGATACGCAGTATTTT